This section outlines one T cell receptor beta chain sequence together with its context. What it binds is not known. The CDR3 extends over 15 amino acids. The germline V and J ends were trimmed by 5 bases and 1 base, with 9 bases remaining between them. Per germline, CDR1 SGHTA and CDR2 FQGTGA. After constant-region reverse-primer amplification, full-length variable regions underwent semi-nested PCR with Nested Universal Primer A. One entry per CDR3 protein results from TCRdb running MiXCR on the 5' RACE reads. This table has roughly 56,000 distinct CDR3 sequences, 25% to 35% appearing once. The study, taken as a whole, reports: The larger cohort examined one V-J beta rearrangement, not whole repertoires. Greatest tumor Treg TCR overlap was with tumor naive CD4+ cells.

The chain has TRBV7-3 and TRBJ2-6; possible D gene TRBD1, 5 bases. The receptor's source is a female donor with breast cancer. The sequenced sample consisted of tumor-infiltrating naive CD4+ T cells sorted from the breast tumor. Documented subset: naive CD4+ T cells, CD4+CD45RA+CD25-. CDR3 loop: CASSPGHSGANVLTF. Here the CDR3 DNA reads TGTGCCAGCAGCCCAGGACATTCTGGGGCCAACGTCCTGACTTTC. Full variable domain (rest looked up from reference TRBV7-3 and TRBJ2-6): GAGVSQTPSNKVTEKGKYVELRCDPISGHTALYWYRQSLGQGPEFLIYFQGTGAADDSGLPNDRFFAVRPEGSVSTLKIQRTERGDSAVYLCASSPGHSGANVLTFGAGSRLTVL.